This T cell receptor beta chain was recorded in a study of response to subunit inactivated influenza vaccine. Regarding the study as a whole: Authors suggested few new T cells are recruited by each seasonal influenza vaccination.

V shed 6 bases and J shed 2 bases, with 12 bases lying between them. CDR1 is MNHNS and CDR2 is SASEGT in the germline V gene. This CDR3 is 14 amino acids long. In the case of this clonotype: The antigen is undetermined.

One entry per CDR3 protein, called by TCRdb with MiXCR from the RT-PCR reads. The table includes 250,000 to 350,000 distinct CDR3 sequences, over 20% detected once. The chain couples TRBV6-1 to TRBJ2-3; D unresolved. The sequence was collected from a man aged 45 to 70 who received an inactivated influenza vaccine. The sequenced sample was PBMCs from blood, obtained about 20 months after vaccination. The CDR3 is CASSPFSPTDTQYF. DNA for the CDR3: TGTGCCAGCAGCCCCTTTTCACCCACAGATACGCAGTATTTT.